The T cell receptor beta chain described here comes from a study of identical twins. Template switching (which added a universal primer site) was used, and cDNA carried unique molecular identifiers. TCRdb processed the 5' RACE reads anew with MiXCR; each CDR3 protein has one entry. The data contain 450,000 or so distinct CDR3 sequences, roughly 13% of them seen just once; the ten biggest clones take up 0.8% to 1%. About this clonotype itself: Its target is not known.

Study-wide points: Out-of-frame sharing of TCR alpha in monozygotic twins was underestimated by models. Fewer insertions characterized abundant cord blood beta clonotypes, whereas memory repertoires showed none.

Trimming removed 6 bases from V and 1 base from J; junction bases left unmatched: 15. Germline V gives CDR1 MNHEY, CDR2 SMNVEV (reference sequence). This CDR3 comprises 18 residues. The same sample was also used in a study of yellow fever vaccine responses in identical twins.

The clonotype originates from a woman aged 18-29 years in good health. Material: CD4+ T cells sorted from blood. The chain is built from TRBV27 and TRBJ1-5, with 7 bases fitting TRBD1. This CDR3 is CASRSGIGGPLSNQPQHF. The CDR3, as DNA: TGTGCCAGCAGATCCGGGATAGGGGGCCCCTTAAGCAATCAGCCCCAGCATTTT.